Listed below are T cell receptor beta chains from one sample, sequenced in a study of OX40 agonist ivuxolimab in advanced cancers. The table came from immunoSEQ multiplex PCR; TCRdb's copy has only in-frame clones and leaves some out. The data show 57,000 or so clones, more than 75% seen once. The specimen was CD4+ or CD8+ T cells sorted from blood, collected in a trial of the OX40 agonist ivuxolimab. The receptors here all came from an adult with an advanced solid tumor such as melanoma, head and neck, liver or kidney cancer. The CDR3 runs from the conserved cysteine through the conserved F or W. The order of the fields is V gene, D gene, J gene, clone size, CDR3 protein, CDR3 DNA. D genes are given only for firm matches. A clone size is listed for some rows: how often the clone was seen (once, few, many), or a class if it is expanded.

TRBV7-8,TRBD2,TRBJ2-1,NA,CASSLASSGVYNEQFF,TGTGCCAGCAGCTTAGCCTCTAGCGGGGTTTACAATGAGCAGTTCTTC
TRBV11-3,NA,TRBJ2-5,NA,CASSLEGWLETQYF,TGTGCCAGCAGCTTAGAGGGGTGGCTCGAGACCCAGTACTTC
TRBV28,NA,TRBJ1-5,NA,CASRGWVNQPQHF,TGTGCCAGCAGGGGCTGGGTCAATCAGCCCCAGCATTTT
TRBV13,TRBD2,TRBJ2-1,few,CASSSRTSGRLEQFF,TGTGCCAGCAGCTCCCGGACTAGCGGGAGGCTTGAGCAGTTCTTC
TRBV19,NA,TRBJ1-1,NA,CASSIDRTVIREAFF,TGTGCCAGTAGTATAGATAGGACAGTTATAAGGGAAGCTTTCTTT
TRBV6-5,NA,TRBJ2-3,NA,CASSSVRAPDTQYF,TGTGCCAGCAGTTCCGTGCGGGCCCCAGATACGCAGTATTTT
TRBV7-6,NA,TRBJ2-2,NA,CASSLIPLEGGELFF,TGTGCCAGCAGCTTAATCCCGCTAGAAGGCGGGGAGCTGTTTTTT
TRBV7-9,NA,TRBJ1-3,NA,CASRLSPGRKSGNTIYF,TGTGCCAGCAGGCTCAGCCCCGGGCGAAAATCTGGAAACACCATATATTTT
TRBV19,TRBD1,TRBJ2-7,NA,CASSTFRQGSYEQYF,TGTGCCAGTAGTACCTTTCGACAGGGGTCGTACGAGCAGTACTTC
TRBV2,NA,TRBJ2-5,NA,CASSSQQETQYF,TGTGCCAGCAGTAGTCAACAAGAGACCCAGTACTTC
TRBV6-6,TRBD2,TRBJ2-7,NA,CASSPVAQREGEQYF,TGTGCCAGCAGCCCCGTGGCCCAGCGGGAGGGAGAGCAGTACTTC
TRBV7-9,NA,TRBJ1-2,NA,CASSAGYYLGF,TGTGCCAGCAGCGCGGGATACTACTTGGGCTTC
TRBV27,TRBD1,TRBJ2-7,NA,CASSLRFWGTGDYEQYF,TGTGCCAGCAGTTTAAGGTTTTGGGGGACAGGGGACTACGAGCAGTACTTC
TRBV5-5,TRBD1,TRBJ2-3,NA,CASSKTGILWTDTQYF,TGTGCCAGCAGCAAGACAGGGATCCTTTGGACTGATACGCAGTATTTT
TRBV6-6,NA,TRBJ1-1,NA,CASSRNIMNTEAFF,TGTGCCAGCAGTCGGAACATCATGAACACTGAAGCTTTCTTT
TRBV27,NA,TRBJ2-2,NA,CASSLGRPGELFF,TGTGCCAGCAGTTTGGGGCGCCCCGGGGAGCTGTTTTTT
TRBV27,TRBD2,TRBJ2-7,NA,CASSSGLVREQYF,TGTGCCAGCAGTTCCGGACTAGTTCGCGAGCAGTACTTC
TRBV5-1,NA,TRBJ2-7,NA,CASSLEASREQYF,TGCGCCAGCAGCTTGGAGGCTAGTCGCGAGCAGTACTTC
TRBV18,NA,TRBJ2-7,NA,CASSPQVGDLQYF,TGTGCCAGCTCACCACAGGTTGGGGACCTACAGTACTTC
TRBV9,NA,TRBJ2-7,NA,CASSPREYGSYEQYF,TGTGCCAGCAGCCCCCGGGAGTATGGCTCCTACGAGCAGTACTTC
TRBV28,NA,TRBJ1-4,once,CASSPPGGSEKLFF,TGTGCCAGCAGTCCTCCGGGGGGCTCCGAAAAACTGTTTTTT
TRBV6-4,NA,TRBJ1-6,few,CASRTVSPLHF,TGTGCCAGCAGAACGGTTTCACCCCTCCACTTT
TRBV15,NA,TRBJ1-2,NA,CATSPGDLYGYTF,TGTGCCACCAGCCCTGGGGATCTCTATGGCTACACCTTC
TRBV10-3,NA,TRBJ2-6,NA,CAIPGPAGSGANVLTF,TGTGCCATTCCGGGACCGGCGGGCTCTGGGGCCAACGTCCTGACTTTC
TRBV9,NA,TRBJ2-1,NA,CASSVPGVGEQFF,TGTGCCAGCAGCGTACCCGGGGTAGGTGAGCAGTTCTTC
TRBV11-2,TRBD2,TRBJ2-5,NA,CASRGLAALETQYF,TGTGCCAGCAGAGGGCTAGCGGCTCTGGAGACCCAGTACTTC
TRBV20-1,NA,TRBJ2-1,NA,CSASSGNEQFF,TGCAGTGCTAGCTCGGGAAATGAGCAGTTCTTC
TRBV5-4,NA,TRBJ2-1,once,CASSPLTTGLYNEQFF,TGTGCCAGCAGCCCCCTAACGACGGGATTATACAATGAGCAGTTCTTC
TRBV2,TRBD2,TRBJ2-3,NA,CASSGGFLSGELGDTQYF,TGTGCCAGCAGTGGGGGGTTCCTTAGCGGGGAGCTGGGAGATACGCAGTATTTT
TRBV6-1,NA,TRBJ2-3,NA,CASSVSQSTDTQYF,TGTGCCAGCAGTGTCAGCCAAAGCACAGATACGCAGTATTTT
TRBV27,NA,TRBJ2-7,NA,CASSLGGPYEQYF,TGTGCCAGCAGTTTGGGGGGTCCCTACGAGCAGTACTTC
TRBV11-3,NA,TRBJ2-1,NA,CASSLDAGYNEQFF,TGTGCCAGCAGCTTAGATGCCGGGTACAATGAGCAGTTCTTC
TRBV28,NA,TRBJ2-7,NA,CASNNSPSYEQYF,TGTGCCAGCAATAACAGTCCCTCCTACGAGCAGTACTTC
TRBV10-2,NA,TRBJ2-7,NA,CASFPRSDSYEQYF,TGCGCCAGCTTTCCACGGAGTGATTCCTACGAGCAGTACTTC
TRBV7-2,TRBD2,TRBJ2-1,NA,CASTLKRLAGYNEQFF,TGTGCCAGCACCCTAAAGAGACTAGCGGGGTACAATGAGCAGTTCTTC
TRBV5-1,NA,TRBJ2-3,NA,CASSLELDTQYF,TGCGCCAGCAGCTTGGAACTAGATACGCAGTATTTT
TRBV6-1,TRBD1,TRBJ2-7,NA,CAGDRGYEQYF,TGTGCCGGTGACAGGGGTTACGAGCAGTACTTC
TRBV28,NA,TRBJ2-7,NA,CASSPLPRHYEQYF,TGTGCCAGCAGTCCGTTACCTAGGCACTACGAGCAGTACTTC
TRBV5-4,NA,TRBJ1-1,few,CASSRWGAEAFF,TGTGCCAGCAGCCGGTGGGGGGCCGAAGCTTTCTTT
TRBV7-9,TRBD2,TRBJ2-5,NA,CASSPRTSGWQETQYF,TGTGCCAGCAGCCCCCGGACTAGCGGGTGGCAAGAGACCCAGTACTTC
TRBV15,NA,TRBJ2-3,few,CATRGRISTDTQYF,TGTGCCACCAGGGGCAGGATTAGCACAGATACGCAGTATTTT
TRBV7-8,NA,TRBJ2-5,NA,CASSAHRETQYF,TGTGCCAGCAGCGCCCATAGGGAGACCCAGTACTTC
TRBV6-5,NA,TRBJ2-5,NA,CASSPMAAQETQYF,TGTGCCAGCAGCCCGATGGCAGCACAAGAGACCCAGTACTTC
TRBV6-1,TRBD2,TRBJ2-3,NA,CASSEGLAGGSDTQYF,TGTGCCAGCAGTGAGGGGCTAGCGGGAGGCTCAGATACGCAGTATTTT
TRBV4-2,NA,TRBJ2-5,few,CASSQGLADLKTQYF,TGTGCCAGCAGCCAGGGGCTAGCTGATTTGAAGACCCAGTACTTC
TRBV19,NA,TRBJ1-5,few,CASSMSGRYSNQPQHF,TGTGCCAGTAGTATGTCCGGACGGTATAGCAATCAGCCCCAGCATTTT
TRBV2,NA,TRBJ1-2,few,CASRRPGADYGYTF,TGTGCCAGCAGACGGCCAGGGGCCGACTATGGCTACACCTTC
TRBV5-1,NA,TRBJ2-1,NA,CASSVTVTLFNEQFF,TGCGCCAGCAGCGTGACTGTTACCCTTTTCAATGAGCAGTTCTTC